Here is one TCR beta chain with its context. Its antigen is still unknown. Study-level points and caveats: Tumor-infiltrating Treg TCR alpha and beta sequences overlapped most with tumor naive CD4+ T cells, then blood naive. The larger-cohort validation was restricted to a single TCR beta V-J rearrangement rather than whole repertoires. Tumor memory CD4+ T cell TCR gene usage clustered with blood and lymph node memory CD4+ cells and lymph node naive CD4+ cells.

After constant-region reverse-primer amplification, full-length variable regions underwent semi-nested PCR with Nested Universal Primer A. MiXCR, run by TCRdb on the 5' RACE reads, gives a single entry per CDR3 protein. Among thousands of distinct CDR3 sequences listed, just under 55% were seen once. The sorted Tregs were CD4+CD25+CD127-/low cells. CDR3 length: 18 residues. Germline V lookup: CDR1 DFQATT, CDR2 SNEGSKA (reference sequence). The germline V and J ends were trimmed by 1 base and 0 bases, with 16 bases remaining between them. This clonotype originated in a female donor with breast cancer. The chain links TRBV20-1 to TRBJ2-6; possibly TRBD1 for D (6 bases). Specimen: Tregs sorted from a lymph node. The CDR3 nucleotides read TGCAGTGCTAGAGGGCAGGGGAAATTTATCTCTGGGGCCAACGTCCTGACTTTC. Translation gives CSARGQGKFISGANVLTF.